This T cell receptor beta chain originates from a study of T cell repertoires in cytomegalovirus infection. Study information: Signatures in public TCR beta sequences pointed to both CMV infection and matching HLA type. Broader study findings: HLA-C-restricted CMV clonotypes gave the most frequent clonotype in two of eight donors.

TCRdb independently ran MiXCR on the reads; one entry per CDR3 protein. The sample holds around 100,000 distinct CDR3 sequences; over 30% are singletons and the top ten take 35% to 50%. The V end lost 2 bases, the J end lost 2 bases, and 15 bases lay between the germline ends. The CDR3 loop spans 16 amino acids. CDR1 SEHNR and CDR2 FQNEAQ come from the germline V gene (reference sequence). A remark on this clonotype: The antigen is unknown.

Here the sequenced sample was CD8+ T cells from cultured PBMCs, taken from culture after CMV antigen stimulation. This receptor was identified in a human donor in good health (CMV status not recorded). Some clones in this sample may be carry-over from other donors' samples. The gene calls are TRBV7-9 and TRBJ2-5; D ambiguous. The CDR3 reads CASSLSVGSLQETQYF. The CDR3 bases are TGTGCCAGCAGCTTATCGGTGGGAAGCTTACAAGAGACCCAGTACTTC.